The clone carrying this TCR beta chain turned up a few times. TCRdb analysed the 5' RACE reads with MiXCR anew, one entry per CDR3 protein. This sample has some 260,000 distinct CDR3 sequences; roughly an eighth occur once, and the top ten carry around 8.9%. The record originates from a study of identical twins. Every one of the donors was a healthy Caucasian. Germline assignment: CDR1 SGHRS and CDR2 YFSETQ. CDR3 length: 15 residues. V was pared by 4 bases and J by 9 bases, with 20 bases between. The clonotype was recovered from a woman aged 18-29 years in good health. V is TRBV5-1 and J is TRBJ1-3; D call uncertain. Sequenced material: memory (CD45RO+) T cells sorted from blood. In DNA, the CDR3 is TGCGCCAGCAGCGGTGACGGCGGTTCGGATGGCACCATATATTTT. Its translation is CASSGDGGSDGTIYF.